This TCR beta chain came from a study of OX40 agonist ivuxolimab in advanced cancers. Overall study results and limits: Several nonresponders also turned out to have low normalized T-cell clonal expansion.

Comments on this clone: The antigen is not known.

This CDR3 spans 14 amino acids. Germline CDR1 reads GTSNPN; CDR2 reads SVGIG (reference sequence). V shed 7 bases and J 2 bases; nucleotides not matched to a gene: 6. The table came from immunoSEQ multiplex PCR; TCRdb's copy has only in-frame clones and leaves some out. The sample includes tens of thousands of clones, roughly 84% seen only once; the top ten take approximately 30%. The source is an adult with an advanced solid tumor such as melanoma, head and neck, liver or kidney cancer. This specimen consisted of CD4+ or CD8+ T cells sorted from blood, obtained in a trial of the OX40 agonist ivuxolimab. The chain joins TRBV30 to TRBJ2-7; 12 bases line up with TRBD2. CDR3 sequence: CASQGLAGPYEQYF. The CDR3 DNA reads as TGTGCCTCGCAGGGACTAGCGGGCCCCTACGAGCAGTACTTC.